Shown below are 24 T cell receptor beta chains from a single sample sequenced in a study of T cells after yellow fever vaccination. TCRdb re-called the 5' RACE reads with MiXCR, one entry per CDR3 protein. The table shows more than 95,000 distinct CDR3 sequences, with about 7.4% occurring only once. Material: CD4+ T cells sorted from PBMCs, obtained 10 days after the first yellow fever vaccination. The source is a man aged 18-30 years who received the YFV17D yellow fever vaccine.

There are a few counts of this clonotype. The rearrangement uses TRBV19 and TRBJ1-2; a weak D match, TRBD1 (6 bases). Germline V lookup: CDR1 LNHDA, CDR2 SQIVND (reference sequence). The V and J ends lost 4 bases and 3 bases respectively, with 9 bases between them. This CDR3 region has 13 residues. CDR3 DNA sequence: TGTGCCAGTAGTACAGACAGGCACTATGGCTACACCTTC. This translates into CASSTDRHYGYTF.

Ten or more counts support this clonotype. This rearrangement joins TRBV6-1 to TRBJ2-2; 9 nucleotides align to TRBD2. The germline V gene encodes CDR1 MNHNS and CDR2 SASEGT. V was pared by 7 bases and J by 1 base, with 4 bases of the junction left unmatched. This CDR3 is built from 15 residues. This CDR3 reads CASMDSGGNTGELFF. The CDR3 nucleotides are TGTGCCAGCATGGATAGCGGGGGGAACACCGGGGAGCTGTTTTTT.

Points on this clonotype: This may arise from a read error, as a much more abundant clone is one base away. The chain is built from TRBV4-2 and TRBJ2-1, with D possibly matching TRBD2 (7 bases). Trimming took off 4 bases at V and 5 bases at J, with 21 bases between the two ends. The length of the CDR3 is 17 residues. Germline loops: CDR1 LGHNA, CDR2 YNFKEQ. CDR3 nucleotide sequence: TGTGCCAGCAGCCCAGGCAGGATGGGGGGGGCCAACAATGAGCAGTTCTTC. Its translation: CASSPGRMGGANNEQFF.

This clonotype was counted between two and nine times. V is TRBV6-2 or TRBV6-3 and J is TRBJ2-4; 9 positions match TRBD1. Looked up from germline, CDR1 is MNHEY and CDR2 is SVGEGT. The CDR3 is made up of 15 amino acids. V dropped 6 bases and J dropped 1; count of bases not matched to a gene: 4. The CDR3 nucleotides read TGTGCCAGCAGAGCACAGGGGGCTGCCAAAAACATTCAGTACTTC. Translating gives CASRAQGAAKNIQYF.

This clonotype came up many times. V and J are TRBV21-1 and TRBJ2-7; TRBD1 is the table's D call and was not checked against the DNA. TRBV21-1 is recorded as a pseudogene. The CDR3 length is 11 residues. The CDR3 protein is CGKRGGIEQYV. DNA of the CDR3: TGTGGTAAACGGGGGGGGATCGAGCAGTACGTC.

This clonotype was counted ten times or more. CDR3 region: CASSQDWSGDFSYNEQFF. The CDR3 bases are TGTGCCAGCAGCCAAGACTGGTCGGGGGATTTCTCCTACAATGAGCAGTTCTTC. The chain joins TRBV3-1 to TRBJ2-1; D possibly corresponds to TRBD2 (6 bases). The V gene's germline CDR1 is LGHDT and CDR2 YNNKEL (reference sequence). Trimming stripped 0 bases from V and 0 bases from J, with 15 bases between. The CDR3 length is 18 residues.

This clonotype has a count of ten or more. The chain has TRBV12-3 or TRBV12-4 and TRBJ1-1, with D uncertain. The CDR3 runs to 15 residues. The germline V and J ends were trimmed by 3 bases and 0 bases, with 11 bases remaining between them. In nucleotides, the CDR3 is TGTGCCAGCAGTTTGAGGGTGGGAATGAACACTGAAGCTTTCTTT. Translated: CASSLRVGMNTEAFF.

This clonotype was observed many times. The CDR3 region is CASSPSGAEGNTIYF. CDR3 in DNA: TGCGCCAGCAGCCCAAGCGGGGCAGAAGGAAACACCATATATTTT. This chain joins TRBV4-3 and TRBJ1-3; tentative D call: TRBD1 (5 bases). Looked up from germline, CDR1 is LGHNA and CDR2 is YSLEER. The CDR3 is made up of 15 amino acids. V was shortened by 4 bases and J by 4 bases, with 14 bases between the two germline ends.

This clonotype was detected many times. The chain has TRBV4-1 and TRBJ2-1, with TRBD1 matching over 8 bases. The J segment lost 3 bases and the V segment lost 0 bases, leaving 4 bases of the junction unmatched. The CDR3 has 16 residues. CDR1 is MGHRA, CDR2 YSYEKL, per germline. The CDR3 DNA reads TGCGCCAGCAGCCAAGATGGGGACAGGAACTACAATGAGCAGTTCTTC. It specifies CASSQDGDRNYNEQFF.

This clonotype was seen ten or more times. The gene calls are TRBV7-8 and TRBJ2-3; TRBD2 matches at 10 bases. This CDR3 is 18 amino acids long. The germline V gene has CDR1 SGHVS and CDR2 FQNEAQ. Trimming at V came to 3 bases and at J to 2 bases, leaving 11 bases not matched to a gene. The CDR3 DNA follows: TGTGCCAGCAGCTTGATAGTAGCGGGGGGTACTATCACAGATACGCAGTATTTT. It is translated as CASSLIVAGGTITDTQYF.

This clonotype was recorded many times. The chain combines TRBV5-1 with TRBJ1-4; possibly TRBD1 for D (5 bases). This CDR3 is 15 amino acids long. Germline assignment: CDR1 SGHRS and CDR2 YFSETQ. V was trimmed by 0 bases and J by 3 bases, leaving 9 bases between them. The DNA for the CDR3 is TGCGCCAGCAGCTTGGCCGGGGGAGCTAATGAAAAACTGTTTTTT. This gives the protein CASSLAGGANEKLFF.

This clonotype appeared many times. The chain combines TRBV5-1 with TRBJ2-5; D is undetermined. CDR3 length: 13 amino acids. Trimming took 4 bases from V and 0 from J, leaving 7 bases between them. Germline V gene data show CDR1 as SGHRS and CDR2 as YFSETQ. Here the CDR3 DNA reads TGCGCCAGCAGCCTACTGTACCAAGAGACCCAGTACTTC. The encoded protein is CASSLLYQETQYF. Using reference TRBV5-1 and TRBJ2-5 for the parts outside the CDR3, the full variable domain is KAGVTQTPRYLIKTRGQQVTLSCSPISGHRSVSWYQQTPGQGLQFLFEYFSETQRNKGNFPGRFSGRQFSNSRSEMNVSTLELGDSALYLCASSLLYQETQYFGPGTRLLVL.

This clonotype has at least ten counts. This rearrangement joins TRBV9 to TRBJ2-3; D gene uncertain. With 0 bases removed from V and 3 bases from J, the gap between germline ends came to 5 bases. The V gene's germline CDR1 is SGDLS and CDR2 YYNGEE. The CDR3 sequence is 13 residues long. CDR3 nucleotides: TGTGCCAGCAGCGTAGTGGGGACAGATACGCAGTATTTT. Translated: CASSVVGTDTQYF.

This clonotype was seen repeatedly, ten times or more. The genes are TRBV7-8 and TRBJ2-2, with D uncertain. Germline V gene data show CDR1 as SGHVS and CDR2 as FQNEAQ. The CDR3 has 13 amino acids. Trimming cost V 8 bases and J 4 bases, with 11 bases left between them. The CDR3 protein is CASSSAVTGELFF. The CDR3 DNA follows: TGTGCCAGCTCCTCCGCGGTCACCGGGGAGCTGTTTTTT.

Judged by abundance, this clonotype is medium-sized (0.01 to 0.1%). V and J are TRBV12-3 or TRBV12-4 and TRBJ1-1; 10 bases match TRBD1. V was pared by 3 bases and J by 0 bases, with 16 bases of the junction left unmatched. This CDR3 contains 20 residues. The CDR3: CASSFLRGGTGDLVNTEAFF. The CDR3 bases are TGTGCCAGCAGTTTTCTTAGGGGCGGGACAGGGGATCTCGTGAACACTGAAGCTTTCTTT.

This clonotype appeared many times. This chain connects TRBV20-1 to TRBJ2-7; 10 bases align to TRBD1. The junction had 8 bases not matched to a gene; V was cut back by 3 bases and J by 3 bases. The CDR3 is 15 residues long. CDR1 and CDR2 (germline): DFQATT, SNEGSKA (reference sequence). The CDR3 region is CSARDPGQGHYEQYF. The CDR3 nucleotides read TGCAGTGCTAGGGACCCGGGACAGGGGCACTACGAGCAGTACTTC.

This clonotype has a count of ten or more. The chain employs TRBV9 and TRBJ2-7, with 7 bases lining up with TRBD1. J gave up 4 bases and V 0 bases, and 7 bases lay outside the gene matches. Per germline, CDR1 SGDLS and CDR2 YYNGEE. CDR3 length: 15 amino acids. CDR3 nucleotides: TGTGCCAGCAGCGTAGCTACAGGGGCTGGGTACGAGCAGTACTTC. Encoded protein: CASSVATGAGYEQYF.

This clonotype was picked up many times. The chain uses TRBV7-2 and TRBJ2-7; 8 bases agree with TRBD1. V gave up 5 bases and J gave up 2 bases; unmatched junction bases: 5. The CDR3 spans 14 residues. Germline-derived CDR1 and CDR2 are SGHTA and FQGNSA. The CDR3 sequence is CASSPQGGPYEQYV. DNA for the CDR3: TGTGCCAGCAGCCCACAGGGGGGACCCTACGAGCAGTACGTC.

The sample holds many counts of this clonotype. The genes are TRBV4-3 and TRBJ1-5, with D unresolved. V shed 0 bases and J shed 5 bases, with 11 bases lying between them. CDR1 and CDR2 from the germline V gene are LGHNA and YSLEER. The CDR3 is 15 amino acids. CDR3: CASSQDWYGDQPQHF. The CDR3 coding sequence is TGCGCCAGCAGCCAAGATTGGTACGGAGATCAGCCCCAGCATTTT.

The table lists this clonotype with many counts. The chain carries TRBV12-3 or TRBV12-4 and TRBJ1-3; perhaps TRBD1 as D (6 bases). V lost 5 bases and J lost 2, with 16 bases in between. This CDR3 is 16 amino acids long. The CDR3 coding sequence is TGTGCCAGCAGTCTACGGACAGATGGGCCTGGAAACACCATATATTTT. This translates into CASSLRTDGPGNTIYF.

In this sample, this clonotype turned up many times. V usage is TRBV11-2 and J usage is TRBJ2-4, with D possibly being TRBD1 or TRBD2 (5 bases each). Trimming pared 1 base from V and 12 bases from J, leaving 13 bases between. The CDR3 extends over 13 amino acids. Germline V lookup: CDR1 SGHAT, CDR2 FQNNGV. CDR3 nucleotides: TGTGCCAGCAGCTTAGCACCCGGGGCCTATCAGTACTTC. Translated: CASSLAPGAYQYF.

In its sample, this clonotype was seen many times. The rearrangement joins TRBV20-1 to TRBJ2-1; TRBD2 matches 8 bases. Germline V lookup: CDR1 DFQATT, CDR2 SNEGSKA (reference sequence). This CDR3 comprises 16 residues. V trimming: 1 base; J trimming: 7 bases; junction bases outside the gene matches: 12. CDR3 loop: CSARGPLSGGSNEQFF. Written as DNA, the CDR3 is TGCAGTGCTAGAGGGCCCCTAAGCGGGGGTTCGAATGAGCAGTTCTTC.

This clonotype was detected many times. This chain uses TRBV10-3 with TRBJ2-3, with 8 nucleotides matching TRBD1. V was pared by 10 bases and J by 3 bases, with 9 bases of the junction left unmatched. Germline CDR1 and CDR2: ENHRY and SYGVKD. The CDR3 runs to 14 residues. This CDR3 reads CATSGQGKTDTQYF. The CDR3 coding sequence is TGTGCCACGTCTGGACAGGGTAAGACAGATACGCAGTATTTT.

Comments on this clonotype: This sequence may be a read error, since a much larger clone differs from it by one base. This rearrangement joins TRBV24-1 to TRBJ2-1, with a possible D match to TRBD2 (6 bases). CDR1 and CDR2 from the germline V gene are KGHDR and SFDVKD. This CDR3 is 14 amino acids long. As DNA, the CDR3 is TGTGCCACCAGTGCAGGTGGAGGGGTTAATGAGCACTTCTTC. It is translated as CATSAGGGVNEHFF.